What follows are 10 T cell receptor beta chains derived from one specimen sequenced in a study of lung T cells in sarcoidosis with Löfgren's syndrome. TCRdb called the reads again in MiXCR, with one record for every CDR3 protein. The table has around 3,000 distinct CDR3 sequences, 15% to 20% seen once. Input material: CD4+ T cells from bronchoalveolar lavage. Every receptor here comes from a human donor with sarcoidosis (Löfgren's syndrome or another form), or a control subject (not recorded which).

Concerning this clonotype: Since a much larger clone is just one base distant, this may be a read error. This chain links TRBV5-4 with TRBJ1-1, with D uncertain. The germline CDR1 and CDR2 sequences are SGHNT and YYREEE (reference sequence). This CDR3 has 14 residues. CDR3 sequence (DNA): TGTGCCAGCAGCTTGCTAAGTTTGGGTACTGAAGCTTCCTTT. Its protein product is CASSLLSLGTEASF.

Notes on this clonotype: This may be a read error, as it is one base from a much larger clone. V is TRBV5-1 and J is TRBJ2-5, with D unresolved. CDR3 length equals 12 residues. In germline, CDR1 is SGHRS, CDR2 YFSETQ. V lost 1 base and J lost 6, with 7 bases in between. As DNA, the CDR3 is TGCGCCAGCAGCTTGCCGGCTAAGACCCAGTACTTC. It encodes CASSLPAKTQYF.

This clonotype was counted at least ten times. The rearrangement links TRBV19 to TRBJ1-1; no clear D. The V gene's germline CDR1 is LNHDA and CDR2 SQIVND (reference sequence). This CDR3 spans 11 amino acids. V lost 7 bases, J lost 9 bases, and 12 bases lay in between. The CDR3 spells CASTRTEKAFF. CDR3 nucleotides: TGTGCCAGTACCCGGACGGAGAAAGCTTTCTTT.

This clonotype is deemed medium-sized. The CDR3 coding sequence is TGTGCCAGCAGCTTAGTTCGGGCAGGGCAGGGCTACACCTTC. Protein product: CASSLVRAGQGYTF. The chain carries TRBV7-8 and TRBJ1-2, with a weak D call TRBD1 (5 bases). V lost 1 base and J lost 8, with 14 bases in between. This CDR3 is 14 amino acids long. The germline V gene encodes CDR1 SGHVS and CDR2 FQNEAQ.

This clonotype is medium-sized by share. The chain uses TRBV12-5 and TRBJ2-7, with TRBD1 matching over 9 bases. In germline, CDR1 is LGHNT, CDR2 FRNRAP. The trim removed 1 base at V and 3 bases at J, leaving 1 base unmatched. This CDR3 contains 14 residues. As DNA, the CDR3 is TGTGCTAGTGGTTTGGGACAGGGGGGCTACGAGCAGTACTTC. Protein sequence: CASGLGQGGYEQYF.

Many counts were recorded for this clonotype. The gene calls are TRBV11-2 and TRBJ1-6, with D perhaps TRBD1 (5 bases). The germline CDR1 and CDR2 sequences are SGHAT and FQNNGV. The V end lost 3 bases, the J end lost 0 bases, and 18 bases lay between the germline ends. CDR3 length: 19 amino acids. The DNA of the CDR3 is TGTGCCAGCAGCTTGGGGCAATCCAGAGGGAGCTCCTATAATTCACCCCTCCACTTT. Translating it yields CASSLGQSRGSSYNSPLHF.

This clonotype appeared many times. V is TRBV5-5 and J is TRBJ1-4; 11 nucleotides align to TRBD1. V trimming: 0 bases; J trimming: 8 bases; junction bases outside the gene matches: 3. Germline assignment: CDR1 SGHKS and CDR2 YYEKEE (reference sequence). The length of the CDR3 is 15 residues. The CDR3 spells CASSLEGQGGEKLFF. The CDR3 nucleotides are TGTGCCAGCAGCTTGGAGGGACAGGGGGGGGAAAAACTGTTTTTT.

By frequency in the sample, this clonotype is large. CDR3 protein: CASSPDRDGTDTQYF. CDR3 DNA sequence: TGTGCCAGCAGTCCGGACAGGGATGGCACAGATACGCAGTATTTT. The chain combines TRBV2 with TRBJ2-3; TRBD1 aligns across 8 bases. Trimming took 5 bases from V and 1 from J; bases not matched to a gene: 5. Per germline, CDR1 SNHLY and CDR2 FYNNEI. This CDR3 contains 15 residues.

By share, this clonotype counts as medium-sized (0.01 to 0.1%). The DNA of the CDR3 is TGTGCCAGCTCACACGACAGGGGCTCTGGAAACACCATATATTTT. Its protein is CASSHDRGSGNTIYF. The chain links TRBV18 to TRBJ1-3, with 8 bases aligning to TRBD1. Losses at the gene ends were 4 bases for V and 0 bases for J; bases not matched to a gene: 2. CDR1 is KGHSH and CDR2 is LQKENI in the germline V gene. The CDR3 is 15 amino acids.

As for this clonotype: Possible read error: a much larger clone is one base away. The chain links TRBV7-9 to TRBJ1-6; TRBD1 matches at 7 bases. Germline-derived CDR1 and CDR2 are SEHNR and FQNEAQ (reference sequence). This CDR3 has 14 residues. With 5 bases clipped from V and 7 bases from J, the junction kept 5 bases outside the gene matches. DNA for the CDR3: TGTGCCAGCAGCCTCCGGGACAGCAATTCACCCCTCCACTTT. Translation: CASSLRDSNSPLHF.